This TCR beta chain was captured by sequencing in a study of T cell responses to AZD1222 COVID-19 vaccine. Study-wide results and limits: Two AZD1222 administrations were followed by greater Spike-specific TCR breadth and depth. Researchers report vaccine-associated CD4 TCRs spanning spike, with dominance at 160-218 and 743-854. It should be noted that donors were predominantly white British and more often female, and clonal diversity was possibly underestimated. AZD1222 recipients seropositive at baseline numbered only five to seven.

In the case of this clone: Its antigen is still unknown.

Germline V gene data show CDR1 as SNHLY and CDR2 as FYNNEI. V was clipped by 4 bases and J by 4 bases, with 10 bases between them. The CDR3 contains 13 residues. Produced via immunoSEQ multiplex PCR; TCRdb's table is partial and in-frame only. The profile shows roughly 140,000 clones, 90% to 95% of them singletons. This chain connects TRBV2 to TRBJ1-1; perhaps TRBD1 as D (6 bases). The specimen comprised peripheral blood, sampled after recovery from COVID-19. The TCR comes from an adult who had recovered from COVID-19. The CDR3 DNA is TGTGCCAGCAGTGGAGAAGGGGGCACTGAAGCTTTCTTT. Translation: CASSGEGGTEAFF.